This T cell receptor beta chain comes out of a study of shared clonotypes between healthy human individuals. Study results and caveats: In a few donors, about 5% of naive CD4 clonotypes appeared in common. Sorted-subset samples were not fully sequenced, rarefaction indicated. Clonotype sharing among donors, it was expected, would be affected by sequencing depth. When compared with the clonotypes that were shared by all four sorted-subset donors, the non-shared clonotypes turned out to have lower generation probabilities.

The CDR3 is made up of 14 amino acids. Germline loops: CDR1 MDHEN, CDR2 SYDVKM. V was clipped by 3 bases and J by 6 bases, with 15 bases between them. As for this clone: The antigen is unknown.

TCRdb's copy holds only in-frame clones and misses some; the assay was immunoSEQ multiplex PCR. Of some 2.3 million clones listed, 93% are singletons. This sequence was found in a man aged 18 to 29 in good health. Some clones in this sample may be carry-over from other donors' samples. The chain combines TRBV28 with TRBJ2-7; D perhaps matches TRBD1 (5 bases). Sequenced: naive CD4+ T cells from PBMCs. Subset in this sample: CD45RA+ positively selected. The CDR3 DNA follows: TGTGCCAGCAGTTTCGAGACAGAATCACGCGAGCAGTACTTC. Protein sequence: CASSFETESREQYF.